This TCR beta chain was observed in a study of blood T cell repertoires in COVID-19. About the research overall: Samples came from the United States, Italy and Spain, spanning acute and convalescent COVID-19. T cells, B-cell-depleted T cells, or PBMCs provided the cDNA or gDNA that served as material.

Study processing details: By means of reference gene primer amplification, nucleated cell counts were estimated. Sequencing was performed with immunoSEQ multiplex PCR; in TCRdb, only in-frame clones are kept and a portion is missing. V, J and clone size were drawn from that table, and D and trimming were deduced from the DNA. Counted here are fewer than 90,000 clones, 86% occurring once; the ten biggest clones make up approximately 5%. This CDR3 spans 13 amino acids. The germline V gene has CDR1 LGHDT and CDR2 YNNKEL (reference sequence). J gave up 7 bases and V 6 bases, and 6 bases lay outside the gene matches.

The source is a man in his forties or fifties with active or convalescent COVID-19. The chain uses TRBV3-1 (or the pseudogene TRBV3-2) and TRBJ1-2; TRBD1 aligns across 9 bases. Sequenced sample: peripheral blood. The CDR3 DNA reads TGTGCCAGCAGGCTGACAGGGGGAGGTGGCTACACCTTC. As protein: CASRLTGGGGYTF.